This entry describes one TCR beta chain. The specificity of this receptor is unknown. Qualities for individual bases were not recorded, and no much larger clone is one base off. From the germline V gene, CDR1 is SGHTA and CDR2 is FQGTGA. From its cysteine to its phenylalanine, the CDR3 spans 14 amino acids. The CDR3 DNA has 42 bases and is translated from base 1. The trim is 2 bases for V and 4 bases for J, with a gap of 8 bases between the germline ends. Receptor amplification or capture employed the immunoSEQ multiplex PCR assay. The multiplex PCR relied on a mix of 60 forward primers for TCR Vbeta segments and 13 reverse primers for TCR Jbeta segments. The CDR3 region of rearranged TCR beta genes was amplified from genomic DNA by a multiplex PCR assay. Amplified TCR beta libraries were sequenced as 87-base-pair reads on the Illumina HiSeq System. The original methods were these. In a later analysis, tens of millions of unique TCR beta chains were counted across the roughly 700 repertoires, and roughly 11 million of these chains were shared by at least two donors. Raw reads were error-corrected and collapsed into unique sequences by a nearest-neighbor algorithm in which closely related sequences were merged to remove PCR and sequencing errors. Alignment of CDR3 sequences to IMGT reference sequences was used to assign V, D and J gene segments. For a sequence to be retained, at least a six-nucleotide match to both a V gene segment and a J gene segment was required. A rearrangement counted as productive if the CDR3 had no stop codons and remained in frame with V and J, and every other rearrangement counted as non-productive. CDR3 was defined by IMGT convention, running from the second conserved V-encoded cysteine to the conserved J-encoded phenylalanine. The earlier analysis of about 530 of the donors excluded any sequence lacking an unambiguous match to a single V gene segment. An earlier analysis of a few hundred of the donors called V segments functional above 56.7% productive rearrangements and segregating when the between-donor standard deviation exceeded 5%. To diagnose cytomegalovirus status from the catalog of TCR beta chain sequences, a statistical classification framework was built. In a later analysis, V and J genes were assigned by comparing TCR nucleotide sequences against IMGT/GENE-DB human TR gene sequences. A later analysis assigned CDR3 sequences and most-parsimonious VDJ recombination scenarios with the TCRdist pipeline. A later analysis defined each TCR beta chain by its CDR3 amino acid sequence plus V-gene family, and excluded reads lacking a unique V-gene family. As a way to deal with suspected cross-contamination and a sequencing artifact, a later analysis dropped 450 to 700 nucleotide sequences that were highly shared and had low generation probability. A later analysis calculated a clonal expansion index for each public chain from normalized within-repertoire ranks of inferred template counts. In a later analysis, generation probabilities were computed with a VDJ recombination model fitted to out-of-frame rearrangements, and the resulting probabilities were checked against IGoR. In a later analysis, TCR-TCR, TCR-HLA and TCR-CMV co-occurrence was scored with hypergeometric tests, and a repertoire-size bias correction was applied to TCR pairs. To estimate false discovery rates, a later analysis permuted the HLA or CMV assignments 20 times. In a later analysis, co-occurring TCRs were grouped using DBSCAN, and TCRdist sequence similarity was added for clustering within HLA-allele-positive subsets. For co-occurrence clustering, repertoires with fewer than 30,000 or more than 120,000 public chains were excluded, along with roughly 5 repertoires with anomalous nucleotide sharing. Entries here come from immuneACCESS through TCRdb and include only in-frame sequences with V and J called. Some clones fail to appear in such tables; in the studies checked, an unresolved V gene covers under half of the shortfall, and the cause of the remainder is unknown. The V and J calls and clone size were taken over from that table, and D and trimming were inferred from the DNA. This sample is represented by about 120,000 clones; about 70% of them were singletons. Roughly 10% of the sample rests with the top ten.

The sample comes from a study of cytomegalovirus exposure and HLA in healthy donors (dated by TCRdb to about 2017). Broadly, across the study: In an earlier analysis of around 540 of the donors, around 290 Gb of sequence data and 90 million to 130 million unique TCR beta sequences from 150 million to 200 million T cells were reported. Approximately 300 gigabases of sequencing data and 70 million to 95 million unique TCR sequences made up an early release that covered 500 to 650 HLA-typed donors. Of the roughly 410 genotyped donors, 65% to 90% were placed in the genetic ancestry cluster associated with self-reported Caucasian donors. The aim of the study was to test whether cataloging public T cell receptors could identify signatures of past pathogen exposure. The T cell repertoires of around 730 subjects were profiled by immunosequencing and related to cytomegalovirus serostatus. Along with the roughly 670-subject first cohort, a separate validation cohort of approximately 110 different subjects was used. To predict cytomegalovirus infection status, the study brought together high-throughput TCR immunosequencing, statistical association of individual TCRs with disease status, and machine learning. In a later analysis, previously published TCR beta repertoires from more than 500 donors were re-analyzed and high-resolution HLA genotyping was added so that TCR occurrence patterns could be studied. Rather than using new phenotypic data, the later analysis identified candidate immune exposures from TCR beta sequences and from how often those sequences occurred across donors. An earlier analysis of several hundred of the donors applied high-throughput TCR beta sequencing to assess whether each TCR beta V gene segment acted as functional or pseudogenic. Donor age, sex, ethnicity and CMV serostatus were collected together with the repertoire data. A later genetic analysis used genome-wide SNP genotypes for about 55% of the 666 donors, treating that subset as a discovery cohort. All discovery cohort repertoires had been generated using a single sequencing platform. HLA typing covered class I and class II loci at four-digit resolution. Typing coverage differed by locus: A, B, C, DRB1 and DQB1 were typed in about 620-630 donors, DQA1 in roughly 500, DPA1 in 606, and DPB1 in 450 to 490. Four to six DR-DQ haplotypes were handled as single units for association and clustering, since linkage in the cohort was strong. On average, roughly 250,000 unique TCR beta nucleotide sequences were sequenced per donor among more than 350 genotyped donors of the cohort, with 15% to 20% of those sequences being non-productive.

Findings and caveats that apply to the study as a whole: A later analysis reported that several top co-occurrence clusters appeared linked to parvovirus B19, influenza, CMV and Epstein-Barr virus. In an earlier analysis of approximately 590 of the donors, most TCR beta V segments were observed in productive rearrangements about 87% or about 30% of the time, broadly matching IMGT annotations. In this cohort, only TCR beta chains were sequenced, and detectable features were limited by the absence of alpha or paired-chain data. CMV serostatus was the only immune exposure information available for the cohort. When HLA alleles, especially DR and DQ, strongly co-occurred, attributing TCR associations to individual alleles was difficult. A total of roughly 160 TCR beta chains were listed by the study as associated with cytomegalovirus. In both the original and validation cohorts, the classifier was reported to diagnose cytomegalovirus status with high specificity and sensitivity. Three of the identified cytomegalovirus-associated TCR beta chains were confirmed in vitro to be specific for cytomegalovirus antigens. Linkage disequilibrium might explain the correlated functional status among segregating V segments, but an unknown experimental factor could not be excluded. Some IMGT-functional V segments, including TRBV6-2 and TRBV6-3, could not be distinguished by the 87-base-pair reads and were therefore excluded. The earlier analysis of around 600 of the donors excluded 15 to 20 rarely observed V segments, including chromosome 9 orphons, because counts were too low. An association between a missense DCLRE1C variant and V-gene and J-gene trimming of TCR beta chains was found in a later genetic analysis and replicated in an independent cohort. The authors suggested that the approach could potentially be extended to other disease states and immunological phenotypes. A further reported finding was that TCR beta sequences accurately predicted the HLA-A and HLA-B alleles for most subjects in the first cohort. Most CMV-associated TCR beta chains appeared to be HLA-restricted in a later analysis, and the HLA associations seemed to be driven largely by CMV exposure. Presence/absence analyses assumed roughly uniform sequencing depth across donors, an assumption that may not hold. A later analysis found that TCR association rates varied across HLA loci, with DRB1 alleles showing the most associated TCRs and HLA-C alleles the fewest. A group of highly shared sequence variants was considered likely to be a technical artifact of the sequencing pipeline. In a later analysis, HLA-associated TCR beta chains showed more clonal expansion and lower generation probabilities than non-associated chains that were equally common. Most TCR sequences were observed very rarely across donors, whereas some public TCRs were present in many individuals. A later genetic analysis reported fewer N-insertions in productive TCRs among donors in an Asian-associated ancestry cluster than the 666-donor mean. In a later analysis, some 17,000 TCR beta sequences were associated with specific HLA alleles at a false discovery rate of 0.05. HLA typing was unavailable for some donors at each locus, so association tests used only the typed subset.

In total, 600 or so healthy bone marrow donors made up the cohort. At the time of sampling, every cohort member was nominally healthy, though immune exposures that went unrecorded were likely present. The donor tested CMV seropositive, placing the donor among the 289 seropositive members of the cohort. Each donor provided a peripheral blood sample, and peripheral blood mononuclear cells were used for TCR beta sequencing. The Qiagen DNeasy Blood Extraction Kit was used to extract genomic DNA from the blood cell samples. This receptor chain uses TRBV7-3 and TRBJ2-2; perhaps TRBD1 is the D gene, with 5 bases matching. This TCR was recovered from a man aged 25-40 years in good health and CMV-seropositive. The specimen sequenced was PBMCs. The CDR3 protein sequence reads: CASSLQGLTGELFF. The nucleotide sequence reads TGTGCCAGCAGCTTACAGGGTCTCACCGGGGAGCTGTTTTTT.